Listed here are 10 T cell receptor beta chains from one sample, sequenced in a study of technical replicates of blood from a few donors. Data came from immunoSEQ multiplex PCR; TCRdb stores just in-frame clones and leaves some out. Among tens of thousands of clones listed, about 97% were seen once. What was sequenced was T cells isolated from PBMCs. The receptors here all came from a human donor in good health.

This chain links TRBV7-9 with TRBJ2-1, with a weak D call TRBD1 (6 bases). The CDR3 sequence is 14 residues long. The germline V gene has CDR1 SEHNR and CDR2 FQNEAQ (reference sequence). V lost 5 bases to trimming and J lost 8 bases, with 16 bases between them. CDR3 loop: CASSPRQGFDEQFF. In DNA form, the CDR3 reads TGTGCCAGCAGCCCCCGTCAGGGGTTCGATGAGCAGTTCTTC.

This chain links TRBV28 with TRBJ1-1, with unresolved D. This CDR3 spans 13 amino acids. V lost 2 bases and J lost 2, with 6 bases in between. Germline lookup yields CDR1 MDHEN and CDR2 SYDVKM. CDR3 residues: CASSLKPNTEAFF. DNA of the CDR3: TGTGCCAGCAGTTTAAAGCCAAACACTGAAGCTTTCTTT. The whole variable domain, remainder taken from reference TRBV28 and TRBJ1-1, is DVKVTQSSRYLVKRTGEKVFLECVQDMDHENMFWYRQDPGLGLRLIYFSYDVKMKEKGDIPEGYSVSREKKERFSLILESASTNQTSMYLCASSLKPNTEAFFGQGTRLTVV.

This clone is a singleton in its sample. The CDR3 nucleotides are TGTGCCTGGAAGACACTTAGAAACACCATATATTTT. Its protein is CAWKTLRNTIYF. This rearrangement joins TRBV30 to TRBJ1-3, with D unclear. Trimming pared 4 bases from V and 5 bases from J, leaving 9 bases between. This CDR3 comprises 12 residues. Germline values: CDR1 GTSNPN, CDR2 SVGIG (reference sequence).

This clone is a singleton in its sample. J is TRBJ2-7 and V is TRBV7-9; possible D gene TRBD1, 5 bases. The CDR3 loop spans 15 amino acids. Germline V gives CDR1 SEHNR, CDR2 FQNEAQ (reference sequence). Between the trimmed V and J ends, which lost 1 base and 1 base, there was a span of 11 bases. The CDR3 DNA is TGTGCCAGCAGCTTAGAGGGGTCAGGGTCCTACGAGCAGTACTTC. The encoded protein is CASSLEGSGSYEQYF. Full variable domain (rest looked up from reference TRBV7-9 and TRBJ2-7): DTGVSQNPRHKITKRGQNVTFRCDPISEHNRLYWYRQTLGQGPEFLTYFQNEAQLEKSRLLSDRFSAERPKGSFSTLEIQRTEQGDSAMYLCASSLEGSGSYEQYFGPGTRLTVT.

Here the CDR3 reads CASSPGTGDASNQPQHF. CDR3 sequence (DNA): TGCGCCAGCAGCCCCGGGACAGGGGATGCGAGCAATCAGCCCCAGCATTTT. The chain links TRBV5-1 to TRBJ1-5; 10 bases are shared with TRBD1. The ends lost 4 bases at V and 1 base at J; junction bases unmatched: 8. Germline loops: CDR1 SGHRS, CDR2 YFSETQ. The CDR3 has 17 amino acids.

A single count supports this clone. The chain couples TRBV9 to TRBJ2-5; TRBD1 matches at 10 bases. CDR1 and CDR2 from the germline V gene are SGDLS and YYNGEE. The CDR3 has 15 residues. J was trimmed by 4 bases and V by 0 bases; bases with no gene match: 3. The DNA for the CDR3 is TGTGCCAGCAGCGTAGGGGACAGGGGTATAGAGACCCAGTACTTC. Translating gives CASSVGDRGIETQYF. Using reference TRBV9 and TRBJ2-5 for the parts outside the CDR3, the full variable domain is DSGVTQTPKHLITATGQRVTLRCSPRSGDLSVYWYQQSLDQGLQFLIQYYNGEERAKGNILERFSAQQFPDLHSELNLSSLELGDSALYFCASSVGDRGIETQYFGPGTRLLVL.

V and J are TRBV29-1 and TRBJ1-4; unclear D gene. Germline V gene data show CDR1 as SQVTM and CDR2 as ANQGSEA. Trimming shortened V by 1 base and J by 0 bases, and 6 bases separated the two germline ends. This CDR3 is built from 14 residues. This CDR3 is CSVEGLATNEKLFF. The DNA for the CDR3 is TGCAGCGTTGAAGGTCTTGCAACTAATGAAAAACTGTTTTTT.

The J gene is TRBJ1-5, the V gene TRBV5-6; 7 bases fit TRBD1. In germline, CDR1 is SGHDT, CDR2 YYEEEE. The V and J ends lost 2 bases and 0 bases, in that order; junction bases with no gene match: 11. This CDR3 is built from 18 residues. CDR3 DNA: TGTGCCAGCAGCTTCGGACAGGTCTCGGGCTATAGCAATCAGCCCCAGCATTTT. Its protein is CASSFGQVSGYSNQPQHF. The complete variable domain, with remaining parts taken from reference TRBV5-6 and TRBJ1-5, reads DAGVTQSPTHLIKTRGQQVTLRCSPKSGHDTVSWYQQALGQGPQFIFQYYEEEERQRGNFPDRFSGHQFPNYSSELNVNALLLGDSALYLCASSFGQVSGYSNQPQHFGDGTRLSIL.

The V call is TRBV6-8, the J call TRBJ2-7; D possibly corresponds to TRBD2 (5 bases). The germline V gene encodes CDR1 MNHGY and CDR2 SAAAGT. Trimming left V 0 bases short and J 4 bases short, with 13 bases between. This CDR3 contains 15 residues. The DNA for the CDR3 is TGTGCCAGCAGTTACTCAGCCCTAAAGCGGTACGAGCAGTACTTC. This sequence encodes CASSYSALKRYEQYF.

The chain uses TRBV7-9 and TRBJ2-7, with 9 nucleotides matching TRBD1. Germline CDR1 is SEHNR and CDR2 is FQNEAQ (reference sequence). V was clipped by 5 bases and J by 7 bases; unmatched bases: 12. This CDR3 is 15 amino acids long. This CDR3 reads CASSQEQGALWEQYF. The CDR3 nucleotides read TGTGCCAGCAGCCAAGAACAGGGGGCGCTTTGGGAGCAGTACTTC.